These 3 T cell receptor beta chains originate from one sample sequenced in a study of T cell clonality in common variable immunodeficiency. Study findings and constraints: In common variable immunodeficiency, TCR beta chains reportedly carried fewer deletions and N-nucleotide insertions.

Antigens for these TCRs are unknown. Using immunoSEQ multiplex PCR, the repertoire was profiled, and TCRdb retains in-frame clones only, with some absent. In total the sample includes some 25,000 clones, none of them seen once. The specimen sequenced was peripheral blood mononuclear cells. These receptors came from a human donor with common variable immunodeficiency.

Comment on this clone: The read ends 3 residues early relative to the CDR3; the germline J gene fills the gap. The rearrangement uses TRBV7-9 and TRBJ2-3, with D maybe TRBD2 (5 bases). With 4 bases removed from V and 4 bases from J, the gap between germline ends came to 9 bases. CDR1 SEHNR and CDR2 FQNEAQ come from the germline V gene (reference sequence). This CDR3 region has 13 residues. Incomplete CDR3 DNA: TGTGCCAGCAGCTCCTCGGGGTCAGATACG. Amino acids: CASSSSGSDT. The complete CDR3 reads CASSSSGSDTQYF.

As concerns this clone: With the read ending 3 residues before the CDR3 end, the germline J gene is used to fill in that end. The chain employs TRBV30 and TRBJ1-1, with 7 bases matching TRBD1. This CDR3 contains 13 residues. V lost 3 bases to trimming and J lost 5 bases; unmatched junction nucleotides: 6. The germline gives CDR1 GTSNPN, CDR2 SVGIG (reference sequence). The chain's CDR3 is CAWSRGMGTEAFF. Incomplete CDR3 DNA: TGTGCCTGGAGCAGGGGGATGGGAACTGAA.

This clone came up many times. Here the CDR3 reads CASSLPLDDRGPCPDSQYF. The part of the CDR3 DNA that was read is TGTGCCAGCAGCCTTCCCCTGGACGACAGGGGGCCTTGTCCTGACTCG. The rearrangement joins TRBV14 to TRBJ2-3, with 10 bases lining up with TRBD1. The sequenced fragment ends 3 residues before the CDR3 boundary, so the rest is inferred from the germline J gene. The V gene's germline CDR1 is SGHDN and CDR2 FVKESK. The CDR3 extends over 19 amino acids.